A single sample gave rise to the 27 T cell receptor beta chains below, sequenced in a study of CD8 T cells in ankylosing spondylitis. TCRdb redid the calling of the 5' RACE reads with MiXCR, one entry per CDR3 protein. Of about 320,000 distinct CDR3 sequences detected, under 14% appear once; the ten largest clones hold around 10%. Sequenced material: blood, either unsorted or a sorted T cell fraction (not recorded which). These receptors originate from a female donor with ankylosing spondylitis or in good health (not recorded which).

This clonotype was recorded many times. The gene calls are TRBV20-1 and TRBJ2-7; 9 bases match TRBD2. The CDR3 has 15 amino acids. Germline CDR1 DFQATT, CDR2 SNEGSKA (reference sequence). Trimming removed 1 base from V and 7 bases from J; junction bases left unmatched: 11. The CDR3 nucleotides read TGCAGTGCTAGAGGTCGGCTAGCGGGACTTCGGGAGCAGTACTTC. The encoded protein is CSARGRLAGLREQYF.

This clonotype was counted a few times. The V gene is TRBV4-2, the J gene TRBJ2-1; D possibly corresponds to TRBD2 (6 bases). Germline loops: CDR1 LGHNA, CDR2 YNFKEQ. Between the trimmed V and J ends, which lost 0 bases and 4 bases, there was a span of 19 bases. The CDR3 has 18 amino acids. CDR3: CASSQDLGDSNIYNEQFF. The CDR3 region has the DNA TGTGCCAGCAGCCAAGATCTTGGGGACTCCAATATATACAATGAGCAGTTCTTC.

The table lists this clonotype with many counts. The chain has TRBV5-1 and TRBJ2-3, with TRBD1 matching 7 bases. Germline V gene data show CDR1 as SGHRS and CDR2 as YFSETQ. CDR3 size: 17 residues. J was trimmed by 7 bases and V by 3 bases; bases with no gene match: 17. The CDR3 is CASSSRPSGQSQNTQYF. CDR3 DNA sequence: TGCGCCAGCAGCTCCAGACCCTCGGGACAGTCACAGAATACGCAGTATTTT.

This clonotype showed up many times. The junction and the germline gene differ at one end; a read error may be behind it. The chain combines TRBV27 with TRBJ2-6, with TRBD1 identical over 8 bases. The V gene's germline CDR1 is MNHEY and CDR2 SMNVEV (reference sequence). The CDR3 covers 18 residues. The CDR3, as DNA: TGTGCCAGCAGTATATCAGGGGGCTTGGGCTCTGGGGCCAACGTCCTGACTTTC. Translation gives CASSISGGLGSGANVLTF.

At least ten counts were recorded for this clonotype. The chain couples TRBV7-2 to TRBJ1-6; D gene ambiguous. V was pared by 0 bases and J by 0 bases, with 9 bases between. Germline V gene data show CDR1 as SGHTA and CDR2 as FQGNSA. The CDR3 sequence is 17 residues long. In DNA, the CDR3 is TGTGCCAGCAGCTTAGCGGGGAAGAGCTCCTATAATTCACCCCTCCACTTT. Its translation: CASSLAGKSSYNSPLHF.

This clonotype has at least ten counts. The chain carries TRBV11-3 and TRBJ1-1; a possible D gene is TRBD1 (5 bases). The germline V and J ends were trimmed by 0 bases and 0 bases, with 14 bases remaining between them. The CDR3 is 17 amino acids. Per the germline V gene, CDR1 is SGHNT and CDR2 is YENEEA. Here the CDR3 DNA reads TGTGCCAGCAGCTTAGACAGGGATCCCATCATGAACACTGAAGCTTTCTTT. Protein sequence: CASSLDRDPIMNTEAFF.

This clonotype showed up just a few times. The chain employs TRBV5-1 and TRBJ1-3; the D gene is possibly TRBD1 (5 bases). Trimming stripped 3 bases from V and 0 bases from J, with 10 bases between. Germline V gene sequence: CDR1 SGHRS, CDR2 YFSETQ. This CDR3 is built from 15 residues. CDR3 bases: TGCGCCAGCAGCTCGGGGCCAAGCTCTGGAAACACCATATATTTT. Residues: CASSSGPSSGNTIYF.

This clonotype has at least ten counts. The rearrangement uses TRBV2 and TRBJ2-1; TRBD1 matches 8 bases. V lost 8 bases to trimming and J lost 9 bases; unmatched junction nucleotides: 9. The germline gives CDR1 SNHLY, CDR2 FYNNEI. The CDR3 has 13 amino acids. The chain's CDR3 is CASCILRGPEQFF. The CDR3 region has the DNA TGTGCCAGCTGCATCCTCAGGGGGCCTGAGCAGTTCTTC.

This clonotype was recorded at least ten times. The CDR3 bases are TGCAGTGCTAGATCCGGACCTACAGCTGGTGTTTTGTACTTC. It yields the protein CSARSGPTAGVLYF. The rearrangement links TRBV20-1 to TRBJ2-4; D gene unclear. Trimming pared 2 bases from V and 15 bases from J, leaving 23 bases between. Germline CDR1 DFQATT, CDR2 SNEGSKA (reference sequence). CDR3 length: 14 residues.

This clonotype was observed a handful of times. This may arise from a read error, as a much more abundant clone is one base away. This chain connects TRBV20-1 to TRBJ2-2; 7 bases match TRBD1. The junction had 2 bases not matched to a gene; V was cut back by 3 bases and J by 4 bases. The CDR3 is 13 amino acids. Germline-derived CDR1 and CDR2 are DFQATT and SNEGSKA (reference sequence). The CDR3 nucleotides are TGCAGTGCTAGGACAGGGACCACCGGGGAGCTGTTTTTT. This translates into CSARTGTTGELFF.

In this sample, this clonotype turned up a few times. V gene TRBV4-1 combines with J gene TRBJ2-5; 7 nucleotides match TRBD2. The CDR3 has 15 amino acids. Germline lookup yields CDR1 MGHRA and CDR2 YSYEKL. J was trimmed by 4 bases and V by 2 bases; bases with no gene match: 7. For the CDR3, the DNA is TGCGCCAGCAGCCAATTGGGACTAATTGGAGAGACCCAGTACTTC. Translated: CASSQLGLIGETQYF.

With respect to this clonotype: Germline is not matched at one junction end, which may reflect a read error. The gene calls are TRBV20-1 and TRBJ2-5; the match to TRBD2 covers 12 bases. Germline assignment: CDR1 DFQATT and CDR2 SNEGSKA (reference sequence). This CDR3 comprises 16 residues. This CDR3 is CCASIPGLAGQETQYF. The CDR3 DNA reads TGCTGTGCTAGCATCCCGGGACTAGCGGGCCAAGAGACCCAGTACTTC.

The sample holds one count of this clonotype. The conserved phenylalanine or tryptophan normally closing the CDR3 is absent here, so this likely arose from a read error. CDR3 bases: TGCGCCAGCAGCTTGGTGGGACAGGGGAGCTATGGCTACACCTAC. This translates into CASSLVGQGSYGYTY. The V gene is TRBV5-1, the J gene TRBJ1-2; 10 bases are a match to TRBD1. CDR3 length: 15 amino acids. J gave up 4 bases and V 0 bases, and 3 bases lay outside the gene matches. Germline CDR1 reads SGHRS; CDR2 reads YFSETQ.

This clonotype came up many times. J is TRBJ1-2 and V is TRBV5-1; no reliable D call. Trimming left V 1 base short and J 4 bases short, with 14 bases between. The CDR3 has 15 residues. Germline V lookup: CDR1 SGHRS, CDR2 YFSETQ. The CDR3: CASSLLPPPPYGYTF. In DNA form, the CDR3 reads TGCGCCAGCAGCTTGCTCCCCCCTCCACCCTATGGCTACACCTTC.

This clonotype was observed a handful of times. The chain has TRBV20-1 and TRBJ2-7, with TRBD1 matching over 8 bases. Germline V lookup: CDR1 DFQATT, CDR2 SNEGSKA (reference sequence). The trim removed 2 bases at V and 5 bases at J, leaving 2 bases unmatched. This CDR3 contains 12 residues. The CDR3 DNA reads TGCAGTGCTAGAAAACAGGGGGACGAGCAGTACTTC. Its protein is CSARKQGDEQYF.

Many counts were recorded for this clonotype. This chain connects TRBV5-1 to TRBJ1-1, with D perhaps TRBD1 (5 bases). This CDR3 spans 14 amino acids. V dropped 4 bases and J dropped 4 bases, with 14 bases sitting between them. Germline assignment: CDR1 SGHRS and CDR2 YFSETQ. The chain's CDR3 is CASSADISGTEAFF. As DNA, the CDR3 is TGCGCCAGCAGCGCGGACATCTCGGGCACTGAAGCTTTCTTT.

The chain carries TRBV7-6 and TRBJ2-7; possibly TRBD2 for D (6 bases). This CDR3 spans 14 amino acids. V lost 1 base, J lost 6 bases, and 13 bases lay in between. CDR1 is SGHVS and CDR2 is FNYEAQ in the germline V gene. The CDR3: CASSLDPAGSEQYF. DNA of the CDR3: TGTGCCAGCAGCTTAGATCCAGCGGGTAGCGAGCAGTACTTC.

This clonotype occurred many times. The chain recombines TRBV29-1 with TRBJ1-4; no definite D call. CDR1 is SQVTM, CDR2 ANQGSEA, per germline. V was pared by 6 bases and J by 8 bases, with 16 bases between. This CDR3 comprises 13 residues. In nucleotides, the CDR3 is TGCAGCGTACTATGGGGAAGTGGCGAAAAACTGTTTTTT. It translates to CSVLWGSGEKLFF.

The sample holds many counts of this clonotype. In nucleotides, the CDR3 is TGTGCCAGCAGCTTGCTTAGAAACACCATATATTTT. This codes for CASSLLRNTIYF. The rearrangement joins TRBV12-3 or TRBV12-4 to TRBJ1-3; no reliable D call. Trimming removed 6 bases from V and 5 bases from J, with 8 bases in between. There are 12 residues in the CDR3.

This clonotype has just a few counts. The CDR3 nucleotides are TGTGCCAGCAGCTTAGGCCAGGGGAGGGATAGCAATCAGCCCCAGCATTTT. This translates into CASSLGQGRDSNQPQHF. This chain uses TRBV7-9 with TRBJ1-5; possible D gene TRBD1, 6 bases. Deletions cut 1 base from V and 0 bases from J, with 13 bases between. The germline CDR1 and CDR2 sequences are SEHNR and FQNEAQ (reference sequence). CDR3 length: 17 amino acids.

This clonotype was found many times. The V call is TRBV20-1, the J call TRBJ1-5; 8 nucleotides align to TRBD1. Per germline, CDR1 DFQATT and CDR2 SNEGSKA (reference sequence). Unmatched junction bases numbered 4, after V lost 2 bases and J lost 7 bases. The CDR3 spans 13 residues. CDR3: CSARPTGEQPQHF. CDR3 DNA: TGCAGTGCTAGACCGACAGGGGAACAGCCCCAGCATTTT.

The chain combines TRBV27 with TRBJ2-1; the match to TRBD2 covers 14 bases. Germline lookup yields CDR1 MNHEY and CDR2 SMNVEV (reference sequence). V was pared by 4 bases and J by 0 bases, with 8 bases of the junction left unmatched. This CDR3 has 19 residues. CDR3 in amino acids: CASSSRLAGGPSSYNEQFF. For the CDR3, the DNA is TGTGCCAGCAGTTCACGACTAGCGGGAGGGCCGAGCTCCTACAATGAGCAGTTCTTC.

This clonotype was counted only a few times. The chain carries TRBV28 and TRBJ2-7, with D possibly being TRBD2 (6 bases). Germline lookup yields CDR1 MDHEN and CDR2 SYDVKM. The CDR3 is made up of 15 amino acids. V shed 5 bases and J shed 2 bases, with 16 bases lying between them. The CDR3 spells CASSGRQGGAYEQYF. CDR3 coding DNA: TGTGCCAGCAGTGGGAGGCAGGGTGGGGCCTACGAGCAGTACTTC.

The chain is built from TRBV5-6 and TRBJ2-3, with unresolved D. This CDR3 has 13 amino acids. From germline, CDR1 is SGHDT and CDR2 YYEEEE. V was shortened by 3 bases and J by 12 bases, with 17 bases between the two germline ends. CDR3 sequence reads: CASSSALLVPQYF. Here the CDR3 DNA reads TGTGCCAGCAGCTCCGCGCTCCTTGTGCCTCAGTATTTT.

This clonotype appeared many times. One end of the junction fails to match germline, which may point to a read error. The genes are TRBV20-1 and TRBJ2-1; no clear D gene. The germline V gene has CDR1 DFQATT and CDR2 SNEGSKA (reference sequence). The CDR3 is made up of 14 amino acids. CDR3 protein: CSAMGGRPTWEQFF. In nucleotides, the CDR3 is TGCAGCGCTATGGGTGGTCGCCCTACATGGGAGCAGTTCTTC.

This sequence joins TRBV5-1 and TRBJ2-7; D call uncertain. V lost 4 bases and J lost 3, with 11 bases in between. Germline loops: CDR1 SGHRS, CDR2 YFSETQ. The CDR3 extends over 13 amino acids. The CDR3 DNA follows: TGCGCCAGCAGCCCCTTGGCCGGCTACGAGCAGTACTTC. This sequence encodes CASSPLAGYEQYF.

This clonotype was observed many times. CDR3 sequence: CASSSRNEQYF. DNA for the CDR3: TGTGCCAGCAGCTCGAGGAACGAGCAGTACTTC. The chain is built from TRBV7-9 and TRBJ2-7; no definite D call. V lost 4 bases to trimming and J lost 5 bases, with 6 bases between them. Germline V gene lookup returns CDR1 SEHNR and CDR2 FQNEAQ (reference sequence). This CDR3 comprises 11 residues.